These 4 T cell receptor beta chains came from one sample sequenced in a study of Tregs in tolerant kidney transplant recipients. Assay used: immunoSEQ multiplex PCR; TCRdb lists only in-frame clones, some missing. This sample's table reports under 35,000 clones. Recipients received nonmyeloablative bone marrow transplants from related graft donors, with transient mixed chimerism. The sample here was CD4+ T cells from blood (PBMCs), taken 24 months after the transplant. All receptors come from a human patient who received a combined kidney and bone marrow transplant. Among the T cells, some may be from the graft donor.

The DNA read from the CDR3 is TGTGCCAGCAGCCCCCGCGGCGGATACGAG. Translated, it gives CASSPRGGYE. The full CDR3 is CASSPRGGYEQYF. The V and J genes are TRBV7-2 and TRBJ2-7; D not resolved. The read terminates 3 residues before the CDR3 end, so the remaining end is supplied by the germline J gene. The V gene lost 5 bases and the J gene lost 4 bases, with 12 bases spanning the gap. CDR3 size: 13 residues. Germline CDR1 is SGHTA and CDR2 is FQGNSA.

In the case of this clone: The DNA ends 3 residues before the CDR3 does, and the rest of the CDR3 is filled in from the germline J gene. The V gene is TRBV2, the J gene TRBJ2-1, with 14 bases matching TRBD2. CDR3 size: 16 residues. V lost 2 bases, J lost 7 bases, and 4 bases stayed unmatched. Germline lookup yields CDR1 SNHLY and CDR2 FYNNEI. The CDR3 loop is CASSEYRTSGRNEQFF. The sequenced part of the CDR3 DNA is TGTGCCAGCAGTGAATATAGGACTAGCGGGAGGAATGAG.

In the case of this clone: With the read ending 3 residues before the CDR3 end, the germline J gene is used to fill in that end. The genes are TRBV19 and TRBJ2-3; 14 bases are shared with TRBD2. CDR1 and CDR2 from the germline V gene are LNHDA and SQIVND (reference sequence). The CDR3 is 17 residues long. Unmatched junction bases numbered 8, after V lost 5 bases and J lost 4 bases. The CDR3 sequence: CASSPNGLAGGADTQYF. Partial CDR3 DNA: TGTGCCAGTAGTCCAAACGGACTAGCGGGAGGAGCAGATACG.

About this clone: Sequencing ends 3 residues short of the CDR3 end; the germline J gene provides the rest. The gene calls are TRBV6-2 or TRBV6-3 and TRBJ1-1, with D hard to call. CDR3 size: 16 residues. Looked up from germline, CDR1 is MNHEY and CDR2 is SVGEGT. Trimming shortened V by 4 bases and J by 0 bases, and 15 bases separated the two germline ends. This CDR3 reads CASSSPSGQMNTEAFF. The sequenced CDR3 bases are TGTGCCAGCAGTTCGCCTTCGGGTCAGATGAACACTGAA.